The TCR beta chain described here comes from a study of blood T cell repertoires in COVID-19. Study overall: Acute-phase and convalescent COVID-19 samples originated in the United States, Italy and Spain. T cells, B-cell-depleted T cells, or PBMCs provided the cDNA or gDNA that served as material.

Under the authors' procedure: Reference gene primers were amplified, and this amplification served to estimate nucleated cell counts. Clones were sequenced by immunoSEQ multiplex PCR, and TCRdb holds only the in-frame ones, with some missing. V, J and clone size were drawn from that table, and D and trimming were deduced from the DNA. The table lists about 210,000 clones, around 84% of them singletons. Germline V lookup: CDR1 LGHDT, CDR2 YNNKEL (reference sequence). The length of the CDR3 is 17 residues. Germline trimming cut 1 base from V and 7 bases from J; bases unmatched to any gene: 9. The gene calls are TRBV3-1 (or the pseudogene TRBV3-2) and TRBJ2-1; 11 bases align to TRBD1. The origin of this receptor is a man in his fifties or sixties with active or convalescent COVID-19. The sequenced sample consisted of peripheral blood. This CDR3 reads CASSQGHGTGGLNEQFF. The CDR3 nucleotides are TGTGCCAGCAGCCAAGGACATGGGACAGGGGGATTGAATGAGCAGTTCTTC.